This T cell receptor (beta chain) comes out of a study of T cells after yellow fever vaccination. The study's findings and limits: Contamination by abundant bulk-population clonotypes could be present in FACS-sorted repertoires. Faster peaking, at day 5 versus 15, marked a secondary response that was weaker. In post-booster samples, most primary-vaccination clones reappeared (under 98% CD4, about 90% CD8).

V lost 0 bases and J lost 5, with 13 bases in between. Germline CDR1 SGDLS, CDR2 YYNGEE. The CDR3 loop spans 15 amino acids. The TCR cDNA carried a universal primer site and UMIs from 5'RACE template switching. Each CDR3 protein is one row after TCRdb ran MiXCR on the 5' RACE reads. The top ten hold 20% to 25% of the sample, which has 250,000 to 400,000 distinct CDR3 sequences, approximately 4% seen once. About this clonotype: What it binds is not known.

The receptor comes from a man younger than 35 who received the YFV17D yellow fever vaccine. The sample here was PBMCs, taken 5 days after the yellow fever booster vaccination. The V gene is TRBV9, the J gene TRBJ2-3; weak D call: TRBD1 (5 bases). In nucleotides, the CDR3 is TGTGCCAGCAGCGTAGTAGGCAGGGAAGAAGATACGCAGTATTTT. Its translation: CASSVVGREEDTQYF.